This record covers a single T cell receptor (beta chain). The antigen remains unidentified. The sample belongs to a study of T-cell memory formation after mild COVID-19. Regarding the study as a whole: Clones contracting across day 15 to 85 had a balanced CD4/CD8 profile; later expanding clones leaned CD4+. CD4+ contracting clones were mainly CM and EM; CD8+ ones, EMRA. Pre-infection memory already had some responding clones, implying cross-reactive memory joined.

TCRdb reprocessed the 5' RACE reads via MiXCR and lists one record per CDR3 protein. The sample contains around 390,000 distinct CDR3 sequences, more than 15% of which appear only once. The CDR3 length is 12 residues. V was pared by 4 bases and J by 9 bases, with 13 bases between. Germline V gene lookup returns CDR1 SQVTM and CDR2 ANQGSEA. This sequence was found in a man aged 18 to 29 who had mild COVID-19 (a few samples of this study predate the infection). Cell type and time point are not known. Sequencing was done on a sample of PBMCs or a T cell subset sorted from them (not recorded which). The genes are TRBV29-1 and TRBJ1-5; D uncertain. CDR3 loop: CSVAPREGPQHF. As DNA, the CDR3 is TGCAGCGTTGCGCCCCGGGAAGGGCCCCAGCATTTT.